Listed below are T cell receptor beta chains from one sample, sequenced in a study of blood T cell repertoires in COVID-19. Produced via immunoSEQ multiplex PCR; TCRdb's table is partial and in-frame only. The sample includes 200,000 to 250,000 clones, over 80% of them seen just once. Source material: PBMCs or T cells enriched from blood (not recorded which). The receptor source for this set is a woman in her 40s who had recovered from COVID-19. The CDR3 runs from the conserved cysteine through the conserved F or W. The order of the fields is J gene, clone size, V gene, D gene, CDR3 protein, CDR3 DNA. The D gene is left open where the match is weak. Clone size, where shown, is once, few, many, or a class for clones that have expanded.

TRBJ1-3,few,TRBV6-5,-,CATGRPGVSGNTIYF,TGTGCGACAGGCCGTCCTGGAGTCTCTGGAAACACCATATATTTT
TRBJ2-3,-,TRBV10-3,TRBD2,CAISESSGSPGADTQYF,TGTGCCATCAGTGAATCGAGCGGGAGTCCCGGCGCAGATACGCAGTATTTT
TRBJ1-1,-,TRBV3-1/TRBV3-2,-,CASSQVGTLEAFF,TGTGCCAGCAGCCAAGTCGGGACTCTTGAAGCTTTCTTT
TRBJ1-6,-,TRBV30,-,CAWRSSSYNSPLHF,TGTGCCTGGAGGTCGAGCTCCTATAATTCACCCCTCCACTTT
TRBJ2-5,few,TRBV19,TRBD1,CASSMRGHVLQETQYF,TGTGCCAGTAGTATGAGGGGGCATGTTCTCCAAGAGACCCAGTACTTC
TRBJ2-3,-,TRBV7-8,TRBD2,CASSSLASRGGNSDTQYF,TGTGCCAGCAGCTCACTAGCGTCACGGGGTGGAAATTCAGATACGCAGTATTTT
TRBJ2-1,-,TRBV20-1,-,CSASFPGENEQFF,TGCAGTGCTAGTTTCCCGGGGGAGAATGAGCAGTTCTTC
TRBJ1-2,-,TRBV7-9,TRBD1,CASSRQGSYGYTF,TGTGCCAGCAGCCGACAGGGCTCCTATGGCTACACCTTC
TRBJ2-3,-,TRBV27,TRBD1,CASSPQGGQTSTDTQYF,TGTGCCAGCAGTCCCCAAGGGGGACAGACTAGCACAGATACGCAGTATTTT
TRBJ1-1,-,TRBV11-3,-,CASSLSVEAFF,TGTGCCAGCAGTCTCTCGGTTGAAGCTTTCTTT
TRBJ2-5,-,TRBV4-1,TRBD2,CASSQAGRGETQYF,TGCGCCAGCAGCCAAGCCGGGAGGGGAGAGACCCAGTACTTC
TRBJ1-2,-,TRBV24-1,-,CATSDRTDRYGYTF,TGTGCCACCAGTGATCGGACGGACAGATATGGCTACACCTTC
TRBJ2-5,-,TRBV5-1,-,CASSLLSGQETQYF,TGCGCCAGCAGCTTGCTGAGTGGCCAAGAGACCCAGTACTTC
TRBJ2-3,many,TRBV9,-,CASSAGLNEDTQYF,TGTGCCAGCAGCGCCGGACTTAATGAAGATACGCAGTATTTT
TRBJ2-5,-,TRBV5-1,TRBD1,CASSPTGGLQETQYF,TGCGCCAGCAGTCCGACAGGGGGCCTGCAAGAGACCCAGTACTTC
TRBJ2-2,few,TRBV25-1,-,CASSFVGGANTGELFF,TGTGCCAGCAGTTTCGTTGGAGGGGCGAACACCGGGGAGCTGTTTTTT
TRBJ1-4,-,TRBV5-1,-,CASSSEGISNEKLFF,TGCGCCAGCAGCTCGGAGGGGATCTCTAATGAAAAACTGTTTTTT
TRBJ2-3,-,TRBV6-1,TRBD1,CASSELQGASDTQYF,TGTGCCAGCAGTGAATTACAGGGGGCATCAGATACGCAGTATTTT
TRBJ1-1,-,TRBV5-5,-,CASSLAPENTEAFF,TGTGCCAGCAGCTTGGCCCCAGAGAACACTGAAGCTTTCTTT
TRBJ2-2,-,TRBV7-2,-,CASSPTDFNTGELFF,TGTGCCAGCAGCCCGACAGACTTTAACACCGGGGAGCTGTTTTTT
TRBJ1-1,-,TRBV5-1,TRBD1,CASTRDSLTEAFF,TGCGCCAGCACTCGGGACAGTCTCACTGAAGCTTTCTTT
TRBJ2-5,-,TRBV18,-,CASSPGTPKETQYF,TGTGCCAGCTCACCAGGGACTCCCAAGGAGACCCAGTACTTC
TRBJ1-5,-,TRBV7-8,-,CASSLASTYSNQPQHF,TGTGCCAGCAGCTTAGCGTCAACTTATAGCAATCAGCCCCAGCATTTT
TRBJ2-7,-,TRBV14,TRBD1,CASSQHATGYFEQYF,TGTGCCAGCAGCCAACATGCGACAGGGTACTTCGAGCAGTACTTC
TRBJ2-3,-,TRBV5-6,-,CASSLLTDTQYF,TGTGCCAGCAGCCTACTAACAGATACGCAGTATTTT
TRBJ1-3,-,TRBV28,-,CASRTQGSHNTIYF,TGTGCCAGCAGGACACAGGGCAGTCATAACACCATATATTTT
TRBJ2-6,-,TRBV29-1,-,CSVGKGTGANVLTF,TGCAGCGTTGGGAAGGGGACAGGGGCCAACGTCCTGACTTTC
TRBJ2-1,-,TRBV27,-,CASSTGINEQFF,TGTGCCAGCAGTACAGGGATTAATGAGCAGTTCTTC
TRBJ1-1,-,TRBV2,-,CASTTWTVNTEAFF,TGTGCCAGCACTACATGGACAGTGAACACTGAAGCTTTCTTT
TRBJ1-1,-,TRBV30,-,CAWMHPGTEAFF,TGTGCCTGGATGCATCCGGGGACTGAAGCTTTCTTT
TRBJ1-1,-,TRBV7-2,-,CASSSGHLSEAFF,TGTGCCAGCAGCTCGGGACACCTTTCTGAAGCTTTCTTT
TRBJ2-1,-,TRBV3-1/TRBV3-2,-,CASSQDGGDYGEQFF,TGTGCCAGCAGCCAAGATGGAGGCGATTACGGTGAGCAGTTCTTC
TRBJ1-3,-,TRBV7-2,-,CASSPQGGSGNTIYF,TGTGCCAGCAGCCCCCAGGGAGGATCTGGAAACACCATATATTTT
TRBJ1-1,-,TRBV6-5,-,CASSYPGSTEAFF,TGTGCCAGCAGTTACCCGGGTAGCACTGAAGCTTTCTTT
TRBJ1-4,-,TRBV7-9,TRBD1,CASSPIDRGRSNEKLFF,TGTGCCAGCAGCCCAATAGACAGGGGCAGATCTAATGAAAAACTGTTTTTT
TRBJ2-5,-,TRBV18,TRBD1,CASSRQGARETQYF,TGTGCCAGCTCGCGACAGGGGGCGAGGGAGACCCAGTACTTC
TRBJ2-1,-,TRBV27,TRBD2,CASSPLQLAVYNEQFF,TGTGCCAGCAGTCCGCTTCAGCTAGCGGTATACAATGAGCAGTTCTTC
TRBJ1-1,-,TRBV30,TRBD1,CALNRGRTEAFF,TGTGCCTTGAACAGGGGTAGAACTGAAGCTTTCTTT
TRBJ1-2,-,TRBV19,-,CASSIGGPARKGYTF,TGTGCCAGTAGTATAGGCGGCCCAGCTCGAAAGGGCTACACCTTC
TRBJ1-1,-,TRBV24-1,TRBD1,CATSESQGGTEAFF,TGTGCCACCAGTGAAAGCCAGGGGGGCACTGAAGCTTTCTTT
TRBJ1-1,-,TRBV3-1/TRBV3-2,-,CASSQGGLKNTEAFF,TGTGCCAGCAGCCAGGGCGGGCTAAAGAACACTGAAGCTTTCTTT
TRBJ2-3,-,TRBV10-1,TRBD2,CASSGEREIDTQYF,TGCGCCAGCAGTGGTGAGCGGGAGATAGATACGCAGTATTTT
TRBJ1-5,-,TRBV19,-,CASRRAGDSNQPQHF,TGTGCCAGTAGAAGGGCAGGGGATAGCAATCAGCCCCAGCATTTT
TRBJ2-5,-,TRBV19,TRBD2,CASSMRSSGQGTQYF,TGTGCCAGTAGTATGCGGTCTAGCGGCCAGGGAACCCAGTACTTC
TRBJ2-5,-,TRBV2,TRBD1,CASIEDRDETQYF,TGTGCCAGCATTGAAGACAGGGACGAGACCCAGTACTTC
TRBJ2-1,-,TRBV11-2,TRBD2,CASSLDSGRLEYNEQFF,TGTGCCAGCAGCTTAGATAGCGGGAGACTAGAGTACAATGAGCAGTTCTTC
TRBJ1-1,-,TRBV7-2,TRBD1,CASSLQGAVNTEAFF,TGTGCCAGCAGCCTACAGGGGGCAGTGAACACTGAAGCTTTCTTT
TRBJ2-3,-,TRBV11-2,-,CASSLGRKATDTQYF,TGTGCCAGCAGCTTAGGACGGAAAGCGACAGATACGCAGTATTTT
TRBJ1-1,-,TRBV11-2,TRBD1,CASSLGFARRTGGTEAFF,TGTGCCAGCAGCTTAGGCTTTGCTCGACGGACAGGGGGCACTGAAGCTTTCTTT
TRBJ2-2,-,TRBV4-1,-,CASSQTFGELFF,TGCGCCAGCAGCCAAACTTTCGGGGAGCTGTTTTTT
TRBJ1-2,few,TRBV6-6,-,CASNRLGGEGANYGYTF,TGTGCCAGCAATCGCTTGGGAGGGGAAGGAGCTAACTATGGCTACACCTTC
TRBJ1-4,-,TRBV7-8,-,CASSLTRGGEKLFF,TGTGCCAGCAGCTTAACGAGGGGAGGGGAAAAACTGTTTTTT
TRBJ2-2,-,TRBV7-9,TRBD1,CASSPGQGVGELFF,TGTGCCAGCAGCCCGGGACAGGGGGTCGGGGAGCTGTTTTTT
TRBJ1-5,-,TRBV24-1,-,CATRRRGNQPQHF,TGTGCCACCAGGCGCCGGGGGAATCAGCCCCAGCATTTT
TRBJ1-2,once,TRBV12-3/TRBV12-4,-,CASRQGRIYGYTF,TGTGCCAGCAGACAGGGACGGATCTATGGCTACACCTTC
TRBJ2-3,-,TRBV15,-,CATSLQTLPLVSDTQYF,TGTGCCACCAGCCTACAGACACTCCCACTAGTGTCGGATACGCAGTATTTT
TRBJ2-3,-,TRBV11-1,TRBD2,CASHREGHDTQYF,TGTGCCAGCCACCGGGAGGGCCATGATACGCAGTATTTT